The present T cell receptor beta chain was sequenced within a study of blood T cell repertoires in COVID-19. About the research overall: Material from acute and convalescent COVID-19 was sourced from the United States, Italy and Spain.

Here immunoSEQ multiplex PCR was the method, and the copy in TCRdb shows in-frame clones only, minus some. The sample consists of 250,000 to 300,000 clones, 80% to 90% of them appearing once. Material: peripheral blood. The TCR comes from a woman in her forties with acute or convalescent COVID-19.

CDR3 residues: CASSLRETNEKLFF. In DNA form, the CDR3 reads TGTGCCAGCAGTTTACGCGAAACTAATGAAAAACTGTTTTTT. The chain links TRBV27 to TRBJ1-4; D not resolved. CDR3 length: 14 residues. V gave up 2 bases and J gave up 1 base, with 5 bases separating them. Germline V gives CDR1 MNHEY, CDR2 SMNVEV (reference sequence).